These 4 T cell receptor beta chains share one sample of origin, sequenced in a study of T cell repertoires in cytomegalovirus infection. No antigen is known for these receptors. One entry per CDR3 protein, called by TCRdb with MiXCR from the reads. The sample includes 50,000 or so distinct CDR3 sequences, around 20% seen only once; the top ten take about 68%. This material consisted of CD8+ T cells from cultured PBMCs, taken from culture after CMV antigen stimulation. These receptors were taken from a human donor in good health (CMV status not recorded). Some clones in this sample may be carry-over from other donors' samples.

This clonotype was seen a few times. V and J are TRBV5-6 and TRBJ2-7; D remains unclear. Trimming removed 0 bases at V and 2 bases at J, with 12 bases between. The length of the CDR3 is 15 residues. The V gene's germline CDR1 is SGHDT and CDR2 YYEEEE. The CDR3 spells CASSLGPGTAYEQYF. CDR3 DNA sequence: TGTGCCAGCAGCTTGGGGCCGGGCACCGCCTACGAGCAGTACTTC.

A few counts support this clonotype. The CDR3 nucleotides read TGTGCCAGCAGCCCCGGGGACTCGCCAATTGGGAAGTATTTT. Amino acid sequence: CASSPGDSPIGKYF. The rearrangement uses TRBV5-6 and TRBJ2-3, with D maybe TRBD2 (6 bases). The germline V gene has CDR1 SGHDT and CDR2 YYEEEE. Trimming left V 4 bases short and J 13 bases short, with 22 bases between. The CDR3 extends over 14 amino acids.

A few counts support this clonotype. The chain is built from TRBV20-1 and TRBJ2-3; 9 positions agree with TRBD2. V lost 2 bases, J lost 5 bases, and 11 bases stayed unmatched. Germline values: CDR1 DFQATT, CDR2 SNEGSKA (reference sequence). The CDR3 covers 16 residues. The CDR3 nucleotides are TGCAGTGCTAGACCCCTTGCGGGGGGGCGGGAAGATACGCAGTATTTT. Translated: CSARPLAGGREDTQYF.

The chain employs TRBV6-5 and TRBJ1-2; 8 bases match TRBD1. Germline V CDR1 and CDR2: MNHEY, SVGAGI. Trimming at V came to 6 bases and at J to 4 bases, leaving 7 bases not matched to a gene. CDR3 size: 14 residues. The CDR3 spells CASSIGQGLYGYTF. For the CDR3, the DNA is TGTGCCAGCAGCATCGGACAGGGCCTCTATGGCTACACCTTC.